The text below deals with one TCR beta chain. The data belong to a study of blood T cell repertoires in COVID-19. About the research overall: Sites in the United States, Italy and Spain provided acute and convalescent COVID-19 samples. The cDNA or gDNA used as material had been derived from T cells, B-cell-depleted T cells, or PBMCs.

The J segment lost 3 bases and the V segment lost 3 bases, leaving 10 bases of the junction unmatched. Germline CDR1 reads KGHSH; CDR2 reads LQKENI. The CDR3 spans 16 residues. The data were produced by immunoSEQ multiplex PCR, yet TCRdb's version contains in-frame clones alone and is incomplete. The sample has around 60,000 clones; roughly nine tenths are singletons. The chain is built from TRBV18 and TRBJ1-1; 7 bases agree with TRBD1. Sequencing was done on a sample of peripheral blood. The source of this sequence is a woman in her sixties or seventies with COVID-19, enrolled during active disease. DNA of the CDR3: TGTGCCAGCTCACCCAGTGGGGACAGAGCGTACACTGAAGCTTTCTTT. Its translation is CASSPSGDRAYTEAFF.